The 30 T cell receptor beta chains below were found in one sample sequenced in a study of Ad26.COV2.S vaccination and SARS-CoV-2 variants. Method: immunoSEQ multiplex PCR; TCRdb's copy keeps in-frame clones and lacks some. Among around 300,000 clones, 85% to 90% were seen once, and the ten largest hold 5% to 6.5%. Treatment defined: roughly 19 received Ad26.COV2.S at low or high dose, single or two shots; five or six received placebo; per-sample allocation not given. Vaccine and placebo recipients were sampled on day 63 after the first injection. This material consisted of peripheral blood, taken in a trial of Ad26.COV2.S vaccine versus placebo. The receptors were gathered from a person between 18 and 65 years old who received the Ad26.COV2.S COVID-19 vaccine or a placebo.

V usage is TRBV28 and J usage is TRBJ1-1; D ambiguous. The V end was cut by 5 bases, the J end by 5 bases, with 15 bases between. The CDR3 is 14 residues long. Per the germline V gene, CDR1 is MDHEN and CDR2 is SYDVKM. CDR3 sequence (DNA): TGTGCCAGCAGTCCGCACGGAGGGCTAACTGAAGCTTTCTTT. Translating it yields CASSPHGGLTEAFF.

The rearrangement uses TRBV9 and TRBJ2-5, with 9 bases lining up with TRBD2. CDR1 and CDR2 from the germline V gene are SGDLS and YYNGEE. The junction had 1 base not matched to a gene; V was cut back by 3 bases and J by 1 base. The length of the CDR3 is 14 residues. CDR3 coding DNA: TGTGCCAGCAGCGAGGGACTAGCCCAAGAGACCCAGTACTTC. Translating it yields CASSEGLAQETQYF.

J is TRBJ2-7 and V is TRBV5-1, with D unresolved. CDR3 length equals 15 residues. V was shortened by 0 bases and J by 0 bases, with 10 bases between the two germline ends. Germline assignment: CDR1 SGHRS and CDR2 YFSETQ. The chain's CDR3 is CASSLGTASSYEQYF. CDR3 DNA sequence: TGCGCCAGCAGCTTGGGTACGGCGAGCTCCTACGAGCAGTACTTC.

The chain is built from TRBV25-1 and TRBJ2-7; D ambiguous. The germline CDR1 and CDR2 sequences are MGHDK and SYGVNS. The ends were cut back, 3 bases at V and 6 bases at J, with 15 bases in the middle. This CDR3 is built from 14 residues. Here the CDR3 DNA reads TGTGCCAGCAGTGATGGTTTCAGAACTGCCGAGCAGTACTTC. Translation gives CASSDGFRTAEQYF.

The chain combines TRBV20-1 with TRBJ1-6; D gene ambiguous. The V end was cut by 3 bases, the J end by 7 bases, with 10 bases between. This CDR3 has 13 residues. CDR1 is DFQATT and CDR2 is SNEGSKA in the germline V gene (reference sequence). The CDR3 region has the DNA TGCAGTGCTAGTGTTTCTGTGAATTCACCCCTCCACTTT. Translation gives CSASVSVNSPLHF.

The V gene is TRBV6-2 or TRBV6-3, the J gene TRBJ2-7; possible D gene TRBD2, 5 bases. Germline lookup yields CDR1 MNHEY and CDR2 SVGEGT. The CDR3 sequence is 13 residues long. V lost 2 bases, J lost 6 bases, and 11 bases lay in between. DNA of the CDR3: TGTGCCAGCAGTTACGAGGGTACGGGCGAGCAGTACTTC. Its protein product is CASSYEGTGEQYF.

The chain is built from TRBV9 and TRBJ1-2; TRBD1 aligns across 8 bases. CDR3 length equals 16 residues. Germline CDR1 and CDR2: SGDLS and YYNGEE. With V trimmed by 3 bases and J by 3 bases, 10 bases remained unmatched. CDR3 protein: CASSAPRTGSYYGYTF. In DNA, the CDR3 is TGTGCCAGCAGCGCGCCAAGGACAGGGTCTTACTATGGCTACACCTTC.

This clone came up a few times. This chain connects TRBV4-3 to TRBJ1-1; D is unclear. The V gene's germline CDR1 is LGHNA and CDR2 YSLEER. CDR3 length: 14 amino acids. The V gene lost 0 bases and the J gene lost 10 bases, with 15 bases spanning the gap. The chain's CDR3 is CASSQERRVGRAFF. CDR3 in DNA: TGCGCCAGCAGCCAAGAACGAAGGGTTGGAAGAGCTTTCTTT.

In this sample, this clone turned up once. V and J are TRBV7-9 and TRBJ2-3, with D uncertain. The CDR3 length is 13 residues. The V gene lost 4 bases and the J gene lost 4 bases, with 9 bases spanning the gap. Germline V gives CDR1 SEHNR, CDR2 FQNEAQ (reference sequence). The CDR3 spells CASSSSPSDTQYF. The CDR3 bases are TGTGCCAGCAGCTCCTCCCCCTCAGATACGCAGTATTTT.

The V call is TRBV5-4, the J call TRBJ2-2; the D gene is possibly TRBD1 (6 bases). The CDR3 has 15 residues. The germline V gene encodes CDR1 SGHNT and CDR2 YYREEE (reference sequence). V lost 0 bases and J lost 4, with 10 bases in between. The CDR3 is CASSLGQVVTGELFF. As DNA, the CDR3 is TGTGCCAGCAGCTTGGGACAGGTCGTCACCGGGGAGCTGTTTTTT.

The CDR3 bases are TGTGCCAGCAGCTTACAGGAGAACACTGAAGCTTTCTTT. It yields the protein CASSLQENTEAFF. The gene calls are TRBV13 and TRBJ1-1; D gene ambiguous. CDR1 PRHDT and CDR2 FYEKMQ come from the germline V gene (reference sequence). The CDR3 contains 13 residues. Trimming pared 2 bases from V and 1 base from J, leaving 5 bases between.

The chain carries TRBV24-1 and TRBJ2-1; tentative D call: TRBD2 (5 bases). The ends were cut back, 2 bases at V and 4 bases at J, with 14 bases in the middle. CDR3 length: 16 amino acids. Germline V gene lookup returns CDR1 KGHDR and CDR2 SFDVKD. In nucleotides, the CDR3 is TGTGCCACCAGTGATTCAGGCAGCGGTGATTACAATGAGCAGTTCTTC. This gives the protein CATSDSGSGDYNEQFF.

The chain carries TRBV11-1 and TRBJ2-1, with 15 bases aligning to TRBD2. Losses at the gene ends were 5 bases for V and 5 bases for J; bases not matched to a gene: 4. The CDR3 loop spans 16 amino acids. Germline lookup yields CDR1 SGHAT and CDR2 FQDESV (reference sequence). The CDR3 DNA reads TGTGCCAGCAGCCATGGGACTAGCGGGGGGAACAATGAGCAGTTCTTC. It is translated as CASSHGTSGGNNEQFF.

The genes are TRBV9 and TRBJ2-3; 8 positions match TRBD2. The CDR3 spans 14 residues. Germline lookup yields CDR1 SGDLS and CDR2 YYNGEE. Unmatched junction bases numbered 8, after V lost 7 bases and J lost 4 bases. CDR3 nucleotide sequence: TGTGCCAGCGTCCGGGGGGGTGAATCAGATACGCAGTATTTT. It codes for CASVRGGESDTQYF.

J is TRBJ2-2 and V is TRBV25-1, with D uncertain. CDR1 and CDR2 from the germline V gene are MGHDK and SYGVNS. This CDR3 spans 15 amino acids. V was shortened by 3 bases and J by 5 bases, with 13 bases between the two germline ends. The CDR3 DNA follows: TGTGCCAGCAGTGACTGGGCCGAACGGACCGGGGAGCTGTTTTTT. Translated, it gives CASSDWAERTGELFF.

The rearrangement links TRBV7-9 to TRBJ1-4; D gene ambiguous. This CDR3 contains 12 residues. Germline values: CDR1 SEHNR, CDR2 FQNEAQ (reference sequence). V gave up 5 bases and J gave up 8 bases, with 9 bases separating them. The CDR3 DNA is TGTGCCAGCAGCCCCTCCGGAGAAAAACTGTTTTTT. The encoded protein is CASSPSGEKLFF.

The CDR3 DNA reads TGTGCCAGCAGCTTAGTTAGAGGGCCCGCGAACACCGGGGAGCTGTTTTTT. Protein sequence: CASSLVRGPANTGELFF. This chain joins TRBV7-2 and TRBJ2-2; D is perhaps TRBD2 (5 bases). Trimming removed 1 base from V and 0 bases from J, with 12 bases in between. The CDR3 extends over 17 amino acids. Germline loops: CDR1 SGHTA, CDR2 FQGNSA.

The rearrangement uses TRBV5-4 and TRBJ2-7; D gene ambiguous. Looked up from germline, CDR1 is SGHNT and CDR2 is YYREEE (reference sequence). The CDR3 runs 13 residues. The V end lost 5 bases, the J end lost 1 base, and 10 bases lay between the germline ends. The CDR3 reads CASSAGPSYEQYV. DNA of the CDR3: TGTGCCAGCAGTGCCGGGCCTTCCTACGAGCAGTACGTC.

V gene TRBV10-1 combines with J gene TRBJ2-7, with D possibly matching TRBD1 (6 bases). CDR3 length equals 13 residues. The V and J ends lost 4 bases and 4 bases respectively, with 11 bases between them. Germline V gene lookup returns CDR1 WNHNN and CDR2 SYGVQD (reference sequence). CDR3 protein: CASSGTENYEQYF. In DNA, the CDR3 is TGCGCCAGCAGTGGGACAGAAAATTACGAGCAGTACTTC.

The chain recombines TRBV21-1 with TRBJ1-6; whether TRBD1, the table's D call, matches the DNA was not checked. TRBV21-1 is assigned pseudogene status. The CDR3 is 15 residues long. The CDR3 DNA is TGTGCCAACCCGACAGGGAATACCTATAATTCACCCCTCCACTTT. Translation gives CANPTGNTYNSPLHF.

The chain carries TRBV4-3 and TRBJ2-1, with D hard to call. The CDR3 length is 18 residues. Germline V CDR1 and CDR2: LGHNA, YSLEER. Trimming stripped 0 bases from V and 0 bases from J, with 15 bases between. The chain's CDR3 is CASSQDFQTDPSYNEQFF. The CDR3 DNA is TGCGCCAGCAGCCAAGATTTCCAGACGGACCCCTCCTACAATGAGCAGTTCTTC.

This chain uses TRBV25-1 with TRBJ1-1, with unresolved D. From germline, CDR1 is MGHDK and CDR2 SYGVNS. CDR3 length: 15 amino acids. Trimming stripped 1 base from V and 3 bases from J, with 12 bases between. CDR3 residues: CASSELGGRDTEAFF. The CDR3 DNA sequence: TGTGCCAGCAGTGAATTGGGAGGGAGAGACACTGAAGCTTTCTTT. Variable domain in full (rest from reference TRBV25-1 and TRBJ1-1): EADIYQTPRYLVIGTGKKITLECSQTMGHDKMYWYQQDPGMELHLIHYSYGVNSTEKGDLSSESTVSRIRTEHFPLTLESARPSHTSQYLCASSELGGRDTEAFFGQGTRLTVV.

The V call is TRBV11-1, the J call TRBJ1-3, with unresolved D. Trimming cost V 3 bases and J 0 bases, with 6 bases left between them. The CDR3 has 14 amino acids. Germline V gives CDR1 SGHAT, CDR2 FQDESV (reference sequence). The CDR3 DNA sequence: TGTGCCAGCAGCTTGGTCCGCTCTGGAAACACCATATATTTT. This sequence encodes CASSLVRSGNTIYF.

As DNA, the CDR3 is TGTGCCGTCGAAGGAGTGACAGCCTCCCTTGAAAAACTGTTTTTT. It encodes CAVEGVTASLEKLFF. This rearrangement joins TRBV6-5 to TRBJ1-4; the D gene is possibly TRBD1 (5 bases). This CDR3 region has 15 residues. Looked up from germline, CDR1 is MNHEY and CDR2 is SVGAGI. Trimming left V 11 bases short and J 7 bases short, with 23 bases between.

The chain joins TRBV2 to TRBJ1-1; unclear D gene. The germline V gene encodes CDR1 SNHLY and CDR2 FYNNEI. The CDR3 consists of 11 residues. The V end lost 10 bases, the J end lost 5 bases, and 11 bases lay between the germline ends. The CDR3 protein is CATQPGTEAFF. As DNA, the CDR3 is TGTGCCACTCAACCGGGGACTGAAGCTTTCTTT.

V and J are TRBV12-3 or TRBV12-4 and TRBJ2-1, with 7 bases fitting TRBD1. Germline trimming cut 6 bases from V and 12 bases from J; bases unmatched to any gene: 5. The CDR3 totals 11 residues. CDR3 sequence: CASSTGAGQFF. CDR3 coding DNA: TGTGCCAGCAGCACAGGGGCTGGGCAGTTCTTC.

The chain carries TRBV23-1 and TRBJ2-7, with D possibly TRBD1 on 5 matching bases. TRBV23-1 is marked as an open reading frame, function uncertain. V lost 9 bases and J 0 bases, leaving 21 bases between the germline ends. The CDR3 runs to 16 residues. The CDR3 loop is CARPSSETDSSYEQYV. The DNA for the CDR3 is TGCGCCAGGCCCTCTAGTGAGACAGACAGCTCCTACGAGCAGTACGTC.

The chain is built from TRBV7-9 and TRBJ2-7; D is unclear. Germline V gene sequence: CDR1 SEHNR, CDR2 FQNEAQ (reference sequence). Between the trimmed V and J ends, which lost 5 bases and 1 base, there was a span of 9 bases. This CDR3 has 13 amino acids. CDR3 coding DNA: TGTGCCAGCAGCCACTTGAGTTCCTACGAGCAGTACGTC. Translated: CASSHLSSYEQYV.

V is TRBV14 and J is TRBJ2-3; D might be TRBD2 (5 bases). The CDR3 length is 15 residues. V gave up 6 bases and J gave up 1 base, with 14 bases separating them. Germline-derived CDR1 and CDR2 are SGHDN and FVKESK. The CDR3 reads CASSDELRGTDTQYF. The CDR3, as DNA: TGTGCCAGCAGTGACGAGTTGAGGGGCACAGATACGCAGTATTTT.

The chain has TRBV27 and TRBJ2-7, with a weak D call TRBD2 (6 bases). Per the germline V gene, CDR1 is MNHEY and CDR2 is SMNVEV (reference sequence). This CDR3 is 11 amino acids long. The germline V and J ends were trimmed by 5 bases and 7 bases, with 9 bases remaining between them. The CDR3 sequence: CASSGGTEQYF. In nucleotides, the CDR3 is TGTGCCAGCAGTGGGGGGACGGAGCAGTACTTC.